This TCR beta chain comes out of a study of T cell responses to AZD1222 COVID-19 vaccine. Here immunoSEQ multiplex PCR was the method, and the copy in TCRdb shows in-frame clones only, minus some. Of about 110,000 clones in the sample, more than 75% were seen once. Losses at the gene ends were 8 bases for V and 5 bases for J; bases not matched to a gene: 9. The germline gives CDR1 LNHDA, CDR2 SQIVND (reference sequence). This CDR3 has 14 amino acids. This clone was seen a handful of times. The chain joins TRBV19 to TRBJ1-5, with 7 bases fitting TRBD1. Sequencing was performed on peripheral blood, taken 28 days after the second AZD1222 dose. This clonotype was obtained from an adult who received the AZD1222 COVID-19 vaccine. CDR3 protein: CASDRVRLHQPQHF. The CDR3 DNA reads TGTGCCAGTGACAGGGTCAGGCTTCATCAGCCCCAGCATTTT.